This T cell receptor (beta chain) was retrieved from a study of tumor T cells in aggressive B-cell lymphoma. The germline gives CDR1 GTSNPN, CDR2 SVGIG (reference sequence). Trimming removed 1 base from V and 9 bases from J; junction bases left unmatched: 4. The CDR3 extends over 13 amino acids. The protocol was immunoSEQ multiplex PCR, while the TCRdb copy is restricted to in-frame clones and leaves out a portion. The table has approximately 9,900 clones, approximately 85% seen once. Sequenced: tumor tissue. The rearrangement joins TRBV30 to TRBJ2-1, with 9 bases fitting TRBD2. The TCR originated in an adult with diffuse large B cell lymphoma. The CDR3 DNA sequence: TGTGCCTGGAGTGGCGGGAGGGCTCGTGAGCAGTTCTTC. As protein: CAWSGGRAREQFF. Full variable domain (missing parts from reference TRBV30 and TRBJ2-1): SQTIHQWPATLVQPVGSPLSLECTVEGTSNPNLYWYRQAAGRGLQLLFYSVGIGQISSEVPQNLSASRPQDRQFILSSKKLLLSDSGFYLCAWSGGRAREQFFGPGTRLTVL.